This T cell receptor beta chain emerged from a study of T cells in Graves' hyperthyroidism and ophthalmopathy. General study points: Most thyroid clonotypes expanded above 0.001 were also detected in blood. Stable hyperthyroidism was told apart from ophthalmopathy by a model built on 13 V-J features.

There are many counts of this clonotype. Its antigen is not identified. What was amplified from RNA transcripts were TCR beta CDR3 regions. The HTBI set primed first-round TCR CDR3 RT-PCR. One entry per CDR3 protein, called by TCRdb with MiXCR from the multiplex PCR reads. In the table there are under 550,000 distinct CDR3 sequences, 15% to 20% of which are singletons. The PBMCs were taken from about 10 ml of fresh peripheral blood. Trimming took 0 bases from V and 5 from J, leaving 10 bases between them. The CDR3 spans 14 residues. CDR1 SEHNR and CDR2 FQNEAQ come from the germline V gene (reference sequence).

The sequence derives from a man aged 35-49 years with Graves' ophthalmopathy. Sequences were obtained from blood. The V and J genes are TRBV7-9 and TRBJ2-5; D is unresolved. The CDR3 sequence: CASSLAARAETQYF. The CDR3 nucleotides read TGTGCCAGCAGCTTAGCGGCCCGTGCTGAGACCCAGTACTTC.